This T cell receptor beta chain stems from a study of siplizumab effects on memory and regulatory T cells. V was clipped by 0 bases and J by 6 bases, with 13 bases between them. The CDR3 extends over 15 amino acids. Germline-derived CDR1 and CDR2 are MNHEY and SVGAGI. Repertoires were generated with immunoSEQ multiplex PCR, while TCRdb's copy carries only in-frame clones and drops some. The table has just over 40,000 clones, about 89% seen once. V usage is TRBV6-5 and J usage is TRBJ2-3; maybe TRBD2 (6 bases). The TCR was taken from a human donor in good health. Sequencing was performed on naive CD4+ T cells sorted from blood. DNA of the CDR3: TGTGCCAGCAGTTACTCCCTAGCGAGCCCGGATACGCAGTATTTT. The encoded protein is CASSYSLASPDTQYF.